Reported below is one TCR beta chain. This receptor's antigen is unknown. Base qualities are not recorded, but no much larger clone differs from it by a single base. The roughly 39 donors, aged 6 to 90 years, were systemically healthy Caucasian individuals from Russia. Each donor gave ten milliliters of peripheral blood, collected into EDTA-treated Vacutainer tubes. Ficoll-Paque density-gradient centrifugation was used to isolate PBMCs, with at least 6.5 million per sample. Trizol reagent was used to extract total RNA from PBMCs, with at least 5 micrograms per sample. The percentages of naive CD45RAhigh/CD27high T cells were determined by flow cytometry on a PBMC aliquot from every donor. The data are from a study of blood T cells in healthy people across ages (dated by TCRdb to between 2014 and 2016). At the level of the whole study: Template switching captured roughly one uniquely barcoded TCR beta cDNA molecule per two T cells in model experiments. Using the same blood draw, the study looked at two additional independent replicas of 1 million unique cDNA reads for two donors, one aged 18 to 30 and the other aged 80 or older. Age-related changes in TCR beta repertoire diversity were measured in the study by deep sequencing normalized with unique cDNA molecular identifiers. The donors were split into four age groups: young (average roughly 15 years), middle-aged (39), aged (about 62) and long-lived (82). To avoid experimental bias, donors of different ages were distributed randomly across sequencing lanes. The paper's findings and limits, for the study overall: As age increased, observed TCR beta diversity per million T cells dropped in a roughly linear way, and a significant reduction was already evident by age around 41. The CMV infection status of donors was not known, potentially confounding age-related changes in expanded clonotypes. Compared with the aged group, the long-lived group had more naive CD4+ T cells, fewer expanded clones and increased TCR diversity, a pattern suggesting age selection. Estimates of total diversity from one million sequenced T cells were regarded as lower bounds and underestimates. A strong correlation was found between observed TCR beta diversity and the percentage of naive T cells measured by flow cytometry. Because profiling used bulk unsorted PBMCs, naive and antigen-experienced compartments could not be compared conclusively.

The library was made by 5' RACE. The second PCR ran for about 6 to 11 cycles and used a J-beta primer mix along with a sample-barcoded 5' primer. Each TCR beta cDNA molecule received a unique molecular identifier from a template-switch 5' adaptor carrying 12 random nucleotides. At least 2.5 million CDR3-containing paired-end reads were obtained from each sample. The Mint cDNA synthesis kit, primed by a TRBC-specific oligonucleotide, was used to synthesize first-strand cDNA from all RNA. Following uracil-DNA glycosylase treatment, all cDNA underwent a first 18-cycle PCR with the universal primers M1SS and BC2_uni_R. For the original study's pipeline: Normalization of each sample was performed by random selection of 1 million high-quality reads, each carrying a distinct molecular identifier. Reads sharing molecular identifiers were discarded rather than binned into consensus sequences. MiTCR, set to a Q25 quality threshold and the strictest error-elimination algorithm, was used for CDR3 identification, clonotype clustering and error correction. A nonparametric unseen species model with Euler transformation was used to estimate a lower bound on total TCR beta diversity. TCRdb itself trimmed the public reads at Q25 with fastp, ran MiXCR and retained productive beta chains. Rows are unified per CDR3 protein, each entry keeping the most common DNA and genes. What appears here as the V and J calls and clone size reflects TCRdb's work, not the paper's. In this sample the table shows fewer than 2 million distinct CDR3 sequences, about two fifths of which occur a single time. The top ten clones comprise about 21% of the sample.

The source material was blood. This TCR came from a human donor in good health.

CDR3 sequence: CASSLGTPDAFF. At the DNA level, the sequence is TGTGCCAGCAGCTTAGGGACTCCAGACGCTTTCTTT. The chain is encoded by TRBV7-9 joined to TRBJ1-1; the D gene cannot be named for sure. Looking up the germline V gene (reference sequence) yields CDR1 SEHNR and CDR2 FQNEAQ. The CDR3 sequence holds 12 residues, the cysteine and phenylalanine included. Only CDR3 DNA is held: 36 bases, read in frame from base 1. V drops 1 base and J drops 11 bases, leaving 11 bases in between.